The 22 T cell receptor beta chains below were found in one sample sequenced in a study of T cells in Graves' hyperthyroidism and ophthalmopathy. TCR beta CDR3 regions were amplified from RNA transcripts. A set of HTBI primers served as the primers for a first-round RT-PCR of the TCR CDR3. Via MiXCR, TCRdb re-called the multiplex PCR reads, giving one row per CDR3 protein. The table shows hundreds of thousands of distinct CDR3 sequences, with roughly 13% occurring only once. Sequenced material: blood. These receptors originate from a woman in her 30s with Graves' hyperthyroidism that later progressed to Graves' ophthalmopathy.

This clonotype was recorded many times. V usage is TRBV6-1 and J usage is TRBJ2-2; 7 bases are a match to TRBD2. CDR3 length: 14 residues. J lost 7 bases, V lost 7 bases, and 9 bases had no gene match. Looked up from germline, CDR1 is MNHNS and CDR2 is SASEGT. In DNA form, the CDR3 reads TGTGCCAGCACTCGGACTAGAGTGAGCGGGGAGCTGTTTTTT. As protein: CASTRTRVSGELFF.

This clonotype was counted a few times. This chain connects TRBV28 to TRBJ1-1, with 8 bases that match TRBD1. Looked up from germline, CDR1 is MDHEN and CDR2 is SYDVKM. CDR3 length: 13 residues. With V trimmed by 8 bases and J by 4 bases, 6 bases remained unmatched. CDR3 protein: CASGAGGGTEAFF. The CDR3 nucleotides are TGTGCCAGCGGGGCAGGGGGCGGCACTGAAGCTTTCTTT.

This clonotype was observed at least ten times. The V and J genes are TRBV2 and TRBJ1-1; 7 bases fit TRBD1. The CDR3 spans 14 residues. Germline V lookup: CDR1 SNHLY, CDR2 FYNNEI. The V gene end was trimmed by 4 bases and the J gene end by 0 bases; junction bases not matched to a gene: 2. The CDR3 nucleotides are TGTGCCAGCAGTGGGGACAGATTGAACACTGAAGCTTTCTTT. It codes for CASSGDRLNTEAFF.

This clonotype came up many times. The chain has TRBV11-2 and TRBJ1-6, with D perhaps TRBD1 (6 bases). V was cut by 4 bases and J by 7 bases, with 11 bases left in between. Germline V lookup: CDR1 SGHAT, CDR2 FQNNGV. The CDR3 consists of 14 residues. DNA for the CDR3: TGTGCCAGCAGCTCGGGGACAACAAATTCACCCCTCCACTTT. Protein sequence: CASSSGTTNSPLHF.

As regards this clonotype: A much more abundant neighbour one base away suggests this may be a read error. This rearrangement joins TRBV11-2 to TRBJ2-1; 8 bases agree with TRBD2. The CDR3 is 17 amino acids. Unmatched junction bases numbered 11, after V lost 1 base and J lost 6 bases. Per germline, CDR1 SGHAT and CDR2 FQNNGV. In DNA form, the CDR3 reads TGTGCCAGCAGCTTAGGGACCACGGGACTAGAGTCCAATGAGCAGTTCTTC. Protein sequence: CASSLGTTGLESNEQFF.

Ten or more counts support this clonotype. The V gene is TRBV27, the J gene TRBJ2-7, with D uncertain. Germline-derived CDR1 and CDR2 are MNHEY and SMNVEV (reference sequence). The CDR3 has 12 residues. V lost 5 bases and J 5 bases, leaving 10 bases between the germline ends. CDR3 sequence: CASSPVGHEQYF. The CDR3 DNA sequence: TGTGCCAGCAGTCCCGTCGGCCACGAGCAGTACTTC.

This clonotype has a count of ten or more. V and J are TRBV3-1 and TRBJ2-3; D is undetermined. This CDR3 has 14 residues. CDR1 LGHDT and CDR2 YNNKEL come from the germline V gene (reference sequence). The V gene lost 1 base and the J gene lost 1 base, with 6 bases spanning the gap. CDR3 loop: CASSQGWGTDTQYF. CDR3 in DNA: TGTGCCAGCAGCCAAGGGTGGGGCACAGATACGCAGTATTTT.

This clonotype was detected ten times or more. This sequence joins TRBV6-1 and TRBJ1-1; D is unclear. This CDR3 comprises 14 residues. Germline V gene data show CDR1 as MNHNS and CDR2 as SASEGT. The germline V and J ends were trimmed by 4 bases and 4 bases, with 13 bases remaining between them. CDR3 nucleotide sequence: TGTGCCAGCAGTGCCCGTCCTACGGGCACTGAAGCTTTCTTT. Translation: CASSARPTGTEAFF.

Concerning this clonotype: A much bigger clone sits one base away, suggesting this may be a read error. The chain carries TRBV27 and TRBJ2-1; 9 positions match TRBD2. Germline CDR1 MNHEY, CDR2 SMNVEV (reference sequence). The length of the CDR3 is 11 residues. CDR3 sequence: CVSELAGEQFF. The CDR3, as DNA: TGTGTCAGCGAGCTAGCGGGAGAGCAGTTCTTC.

This chain joins TRBV6-1 and TRBJ1-5; D not certain. The V and J ends lost 6 bases and 0 bases respectively, with 15 bases between them. From germline, CDR1 is MNHNS and CDR2 SASEGT. This CDR3 contains 16 residues. The CDR3 here is CASSRTTGGSNQPQHF. The CDR3 DNA is TGTGCCAGCAGCCGCACTACCGGCGGTAGCAATCAGCCCCAGCATTTT.

The V gene is TRBV5-4, the J gene TRBJ2-4; 10 bases match TRBD1. This CDR3 region has 15 residues. Trimming took 4 bases from V and 5 from J; bases not matched to a gene: 6. The V gene's germline CDR1 is SGHNT and CDR2 YYREEE (reference sequence). CDR3 nucleotide sequence: TGTGCCAGCAGCGTTAGACAGGGGGCTGAAAACATTCAGTACTTC. Its translation is CASSVRQGAENIQYF.

This clonotype was detected many times. A junction boundary mismatches the germline segment, possibly from a read error. The chain links TRBV7-7 to TRBJ2-1; 12 bases agree with TRBD1. Germline CDR1 reads SSHAT; CDR2 reads FNYEAQ (reference sequence). This CDR3 is built from 18 residues. The CDR3 loop is CASSLVPLGQGAYNEQFF. The CDR3 DNA reads TGTGCTAGCAGCTTAGTACCCTTGGGACAGGGGGCGTACAATGAGCAGTTCTTC.

This sequence joins TRBV5-1 and TRBJ2-2, with 10 bases aligning to TRBD2. The CDR3 totals 17 residues. Germline CDR1 reads SGHRS; CDR2 reads YFSETQ. With 4 bases clipped from V and 5 bases from J, the junction kept 11 bases outside the gene matches. In DNA, the CDR3 is TGCGCCAGCAGCGGCCTAGCGGGAGAGAGGGGGACCGGGGAGCTGTTTTTT. Amino acid sequence: CASSGLAGERGTGELFF. Full variable domain (remainder filled in from reference TRBV5-1 and TRBJ2-2): KAGVTQTPRYLIKTRGQQVTLSCSPISGHRSVSWYQQTPGQGLQFLFEYFSETQRNKGNFPGRFSGRQFSNSRSEMNVSTLELGDSALYLCASSGLAGERGTGELFFGEGSRLTVL.

This chain joins TRBV7-9 and TRBJ1-2; the D gene is possibly TRBD1 (5 bases). The CDR3 totals 14 residues. Germline assignment: CDR1 SEHNR and CDR2 FQNEAQ (reference sequence). Trimming took 1 base from V and 8 from J, leaving 14 bases between them. The CDR3 DNA is TGTGCCAGCAGCTTAGGACAGCTGAACCGGGGCTACACCTTC. Amino acid sequence: CASSLGQLNRGYTF. Combining the CDR3 with reference TRBV7-9 and TRBJ1-2 gives the whole variable domain DTGVSQNPRHKITKRGQNVTFRCDPISEHNRLYWYRQTLGQGPEFLTYFQNEAQLEKSRLLSDRFSAERPKGSFSTLEIQRTEQGDSAMYLCASSLGQLNRGYTFGSGTRLTVV.

The V call is TRBV20-1, the J call TRBJ2-7; D tentatively reads TRBD1 or TRBD2 (6 bases each). The length of the CDR3 is 15 residues. V shed 3 bases and J shed 4 bases, with 19 bases lying between them. Germline V gene lookup returns CDR1 DFQATT and CDR2 SNEGSKA (reference sequence). In nucleotides, the CDR3 is TGCAGTGCTAGTTTGTGGGGGGAGCAGGGGTACGAGCAGTACTTC. Protein: CSASLWGEQGYEQYF.

This clonotype occurred many times. This chain joins TRBV2 and TRBJ1-2; no clear D gene. The CDR3 covers 12 residues. CDR1 and CDR2 (germline): SNHLY, FYNNEI. Trimming left V 6 bases short and J 4 bases short, with 9 bases between. DNA of the CDR3: TGTGCCAGCAGGGACGGACTCTATGGCTACACCTTC. Its translation: CASRDGLYGYTF.

The J gene is TRBJ1-3, the V gene TRBV2; D perhaps matches TRBD1 (6 bases). V lost 4 bases and J 0 bases, leaving 13 bases between the germline ends. This CDR3 is 16 amino acids long. CDR1 is SNHLY, CDR2 FYNNEI, per germline. The CDR3 sequence is CASSAVDSYSGNTIYF. The CDR3, as DNA: TGTGCCAGCAGTGCCGTGGACAGTTACTCTGGAAACACCATATATTTT.

In this sample, this clonotype turned up many times. The V and J genes are TRBV10-3 and TRBJ1-2; TRBD1 is a possible D gene (6 bases). The ends were cut back, 6 bases at V and 2 bases at J, with 10 bases in the middle. The CDR3 covers 13 residues. Germline lookup yields CDR1 ENHRY and CDR2 SYGVKD. DNA of the CDR3: TGTGCCATCAGAAATACAGGGAACTATGGCTACACCTTC. Its protein product is CAIRNTGNYGYTF.

The sample holds many counts of this clonotype. The chain links TRBV5-8 to TRBJ1-3, with TRBD1 as a possible D gene (5 bases). Germline assignment: CDR1 SGHTS and CDR2 YDEGEE. This CDR3 comprises 16 residues. Deletions cut 2 bases from V and 0 bases from J, with 12 bases between. The CDR3 DNA sequence: TGTGCCAGCAGCTTACGGGGACGAAGCTCTGGAAACACCATATATTTT. Translation gives CASSLRGRSSGNTIYF.

The chain combines TRBV20-1 with TRBJ1-1; no clear D gene. CDR1 and CDR2 from the germline V gene are DFQATT and SNEGSKA (reference sequence). This CDR3 is 12 amino acids long. With 0 bases removed from V and 8 bases from J, the gap between germline ends came to 10 bases. DNA of the CDR3: TGCAGTGCTAGAGAGCCTGTAGGGGAAGCTTTCTTT. Translating it yields CSAREPVGEAFF.

This clonotype was observed a handful of times. The V and J genes are TRBV6-1 and TRBJ2-4; no clear D. The V end was cut by 7 bases, the J end by 0 bases, with 16 bases between. Germline CDR1 MNHNS, CDR2 SASEGT. This CDR3 region has 16 residues. The CDR3 sequence is CASTQPALIAKNIQYF. Written as DNA, the CDR3 is TGTGCCAGCACCCAGCCAGCCCTTATAGCCAAAAACATTCAGTACTTC.

The chain uses TRBV19 and TRBJ2-5; 9 bases agree with TRBD2. CDR1 is LNHDA, CDR2 SQIVND, per germline (reference sequence). The CDR3 consists of 19 residues. V was pared by 5 bases and J by 3 bases, with 19 bases of the junction left unmatched. The CDR3 reads CASSGAAFFAGGPEETQYF. The DNA for the CDR3 is TGTGCCAGTAGTGGAGCCGCCTTTTTTGCGGGAGGGCCGGAAGAGACCCAGTACTTC.